The T cell receptor (beta chain) described here comes from a study of Ad26.COV2.S vaccination and SARS-CoV-2 variants. Study details: A COV1001 Ad26.COV2.S trial-arm participant provided the sample. Notes on the study in general: Vaccinated and placebo-treated recipients had similar non-spike TCR breadth.

The table came from immunoSEQ multiplex PCR; TCRdb's copy has only in-frame clones and leaves some out. The top ten clones hold around 2% of a sample with about 320,000 clones, around four fifths of them seen once. This clone was observed a single time. What it recognizes is unknown. The germline gives CDR1 KGHSH, CDR2 LQKENI. V lost 3 bases and J lost 6; bases outside the gene matches: 7. The CDR3 length is 14 residues. Treatment: 19 received Ad26.COV2.S at low or high dose, single or two shots; 5 received placebo; per-sample allocation not given. Day 63 after the first injection of vaccine or placebo was the sampling time.

The sequence came from a person between 18 and 59 years old who received the Ad26.COV2.S COVID-19 vaccine or a placebo. The V and J genes are TRBV18 and TRBJ1-1, with 7 positions matching TRBD1. The sample consisted of peripheral blood, taken in a trial of Ad26.COV2.S vaccine versus placebo. DNA of the CDR3: TGTGCCAGCTCACCTACAAGACAGGGCTCTGAAGCTTTCTTT. Translating it yields CASSPTRQGSEAFF.